This T cell receptor (beta chain) was retrieved from a study of blood T cell repertoires in COVID-19. Study in general: Material from acute and convalescent COVID-19 was sourced from the United States, Italy and Spain. From T cells, B-cell-depleted T cells, or PBMCs came the material, which was cDNA or gDNA.

Original processing notes: Estimation of nucleated cell counts was performed using reference gene primer amplification. The method was immunoSEQ multiplex PCR; TCRdb's version includes in-frame clones alone and lacks a portion of them. V and J calls and clone size come straight from that table; D and trimming were deduced from the DNA. The sample yields about 130,000 clones, approximately 87% seen once. Germline V gene sequence: CDR1 LGHNA, CDR2 YNFKEQ. Trimming took off 4 bases at V and 3 bases at J, with 18 bases between the two ends. The CDR3 is 16 residues long. The V gene is TRBV4-2, the J gene TRBJ1-2; tentatively, D is TRBD1 (6 bases). Sample: peripheral blood. This sequence was found in a human donor in a cohort sampled during active COVID-19. The CDR3 DNA follows: TGTGCCAGCAGCCCCTTCCCCCCAGGGGCGGACTATGGCTACACCTTC. Its translation is CASSPFPPGADYGYTF.